Presented here are 16 T cell receptor beta chains from one specimen sequenced in a study of regulatory T cells in long-lasting Graves disease. The time point denotes: persistent/refractory GD, antithyroid drugs over 5 years with positive TRAb. Making the TCR library involved RNA that had been extracted from PBMCs. iRepertoire HTBI primers and Arm-PCR of CDR3 regions built TCR beta libraries. TCRdb itself ran the multiplex PCR reads through MiXCR, one entry per CDR3 protein. The sample lists a few hundred thousand distinct CDR3 sequences, under 25% occurring once. The material was peripheral blood mononuclear cells (PBMCs), obtained when the disease was refractory, from a patient treated with antithyroid drugs. Every receptor here comes from a female donor with Graves disease.

The table lists this clonotype with many counts. V gene TRBV6-1 combines with J gene TRBJ1-2; D is ambiguous. The germline V and J ends were trimmed by 5 bases and 6 bases, with 19 bases remaining between them. The CDR3 loop spans 15 amino acids. In germline, CDR1 is MNHNS, CDR2 SASEGT. In DNA, the CDR3 is TGTGCCAGCAGTACAAACCACGCGGGAGGCGATGGCTACACCTTC. This gives the protein CASSTNHAGGDGYTF.

This clonotype has ten or more counts. The chain employs TRBV3-1 and TRBJ1-2; weak D call: TRBD1 (5 bases). Germline V gene data show CDR1 as LGHDT and CDR2 as YNNKEL (reference sequence). This CDR3 has 14 amino acids. V dropped 1 base and J dropped 2 bases, with 8 bases sitting between them. Written as DNA, the CDR3 is TGTGCCAGCAGCCAAGGAAACAGGAACTATGGCTACACCTTC. This gives the protein CASSQGNRNYGYTF.

The sample holds many counts of this clonotype. The chain links TRBV20-1 to TRBJ2-2, with D perhaps being TRBD1 or TRBD2 (6 bases each). With 5 bases removed from V and 0 bases from J, the gap between germline ends came to 13 bases. Per the germline V gene, CDR1 is DFQATT and CDR2 is SNEGSKA (reference sequence). The CDR3 length is 15 residues. CDR3 sequence (DNA): TGCAGTGCTGGGGTAGGGGGGACGAACACCGGGGAGCTGTTTTTT. Translation: CSAGVGGTNTGELFF.

This clonotype has only a few counts. The genes are TRBV12-3 or TRBV12-4 and TRBJ2-5; D gene ambiguous. The ends were cut back, 1 base at V and 9 bases at J, with 9 bases in the middle. The CDR3 consists of 12 residues. CDR3 in amino acids: CASSLGSPAQYF. DNA for the CDR3: TGTGCCAGCAGTTTAGGTAGTCCTGCCCAGTACTTC.

This clonotype was counted a few times. This sequence joins TRBV13 and TRBJ2-5; D gene unclear. The germline V gene encodes CDR1 PRHDT and CDR2 FYEKMQ (reference sequence). Trimming removed 5 bases at V and 5 bases at J, with 18 bases between. There are 15 residues in the CDR3. The CDR3 sequence is CASSPTPGLGETQYF. DNA of the CDR3: TGTGCCAGCAGCCCCACCCCGGGCTTAGGGGAGACCCAGTACTTC.

This clonotype has at least ten counts. The CDR3, as DNA: TGTGCCAGCAGTTTATGGATTAACACTGAAGCTTTCTTT. Translated, it gives CASSLWINTEAFF. The chain uses TRBV27 and TRBJ1-1; D is uncertain. The CDR3 runs to 13 residues. V shed 1 base and J shed 2 bases, with 5 bases lying between them. Germline V lookup: CDR1 MNHEY, CDR2 SMNVEV (reference sequence).

The V gene is TRBV24-1, the J gene TRBJ2-4; no clear D. This CDR3 contains 13 residues. Trimming pared 5 bases from V and 5 bases from J, leaving 9 bases between. From germline, CDR1 is KGHDR and CDR2 SFDVKD. CDR3 DNA sequence: TGTGCCACCAGTGGCTGGCAGGAAAACATTCAGTACTTC. This sequence encodes CATSGWQENIQYF.

This clonotype showed up just once. The rearrangement links TRBV2 to TRBJ1-5, with 9 nucleotides matching TRBD1. This CDR3 comprises 15 residues. With 4 bases clipped from V and 9 bases from J, the junction kept 10 bases outside the gene matches. Germline CDR1 and CDR2: SNHLY and FYNNEI. CDR3 nucleotide sequence: TGTGCCAGCAGTGGAGTGACAGGGGGTTGGGGGCCCCAGCATTTT. The encoded protein is CASSGVTGGWGPQHF.

Many counts were recorded for this clonotype. The gene calls are TRBV20-1 and TRBJ2-5, with 10 bases that match TRBD2. The germline CDR1 and CDR2 sequences are DFQATT and SNEGSKA (reference sequence). With 1 base clipped from V and 1 base from J, the junction kept 6 bases outside the gene matches. The CDR3 runs to 16 residues. The CDR3 loop reads CSARGPKRGGQETQYF. CDR3 DNA sequence: TGCAGTGCTAGAGGCCCCAAGCGGGGGGGCCAAGAGACCCAGTACTTC.

This clonotype came up a few times. V gene TRBV7-9 combines with J gene TRBJ1-1; D may be TRBD1 (6 bases). The CDR3 has 13 residues. CDR1 and CDR2 (germline): SEHNR, FQNEAQ (reference sequence). V dropped 5 bases and J dropped 5 bases, with 12 bases sitting between them. CDR3 nucleotide sequence: TGTGCCAGCAGCATACAGGGTGGTACTGAAGCTTTCTTT. This sequence encodes CASSIQGGTEAFF.

The rearrangement links TRBV7-9 to TRBJ1-5, with unresolved D. The CDR3 extends over 14 amino acids. Trimming pared 5 bases from V and 1 base from J, leaving 9 bases between. Germline CDR1 SEHNR, CDR2 FQNEAQ (reference sequence). Here the CDR3 reads CASSDGISNQPQHF. CDR3 DNA sequence: TGTGCCAGCAGCGACGGGATAAGCAATCAGCCCCAGCATTTT.

The chain recombines TRBV4-1 with TRBJ2-7; D call uncertain. V was shortened by 3 bases and J by 3 bases, with 15 bases between the two germline ends. Germline CDR1 reads MGHRA; CDR2 reads YSYEKL. The CDR3 totals 15 residues. CDR3 sequence: CASSHRGEGRYEQYF. In DNA, the CDR3 is TGCGCCAGCAGCCATCGTGGGGAAGGGCGCTACGAGCAGTACTTC.

The chain carries TRBV11-2 and TRBJ2-1, with D hard to call. Germline V gene sequence: CDR1 SGHAT, CDR2 FQNNGV. CDR3 length: 11 amino acids. The ends were cut back, 3 bases at V and 9 bases at J, with 6 bases in the middle. In DNA form, the CDR3 reads TGTGCCAGCAGCTTGCAGGCTGAGCAGTTCTTC. Translated, it gives CASSLQAEQFF.

This clonotype has just a few counts. The chain recombines TRBV20-1 with TRBJ2-4; 14 bases line up with TRBD2. After removal of 6 bases from V and 5 bases from J, the junction contained 6 bases not matched to a gene. Germline V gives CDR1 DFQATT, CDR2 SNEGSKA (reference sequence). This CDR3 comprises 15 residues. CDR3 residues: CSATGTSGSQNIQYF. CDR3 coding DNA: TGCAGTGCCACCGGGACTAGCGGGAGCCAAAACATTCAGTACTTC.

The chain employs TRBV3-1 and TRBJ1-1; no clear D. Germline lookup yields CDR1 LGHDT and CDR2 YNNKEL (reference sequence). V lost 0 bases, J lost 9 bases, and 14 bases lay in between. The CDR3 has 14 residues. The DNA of the CDR3 is TGTGCCAGCAGCCAAGAAGGACCCTTTCTCCAAGCTTTCTTT. Protein sequence: CASSQEGPFLQAFF.

This clonotype has a single count. The chain has TRBV28 and TRBJ1-1; 7 bases line up with TRBD1. J lost 4 bases, V lost 5 bases, and 10 bases had no gene match. CDR3 size: 15 residues. Germline V gene lookup returns CDR1 MDHEN and CDR2 SYDVKM. The CDR3 region has the DNA TGTGCCAGCAGTCCGCCGGACAGGATCAGCACTGAAGCTTTCTTT. Translation gives CASSPPDRISTEAFF.